One T cell receptor (beta chain) is described in this entry. The target antigen is unknown. CDR3 length equals 15 residues. The V gene's germline CDR1 is MDHEN and CDR2 SYDVKM. V lost 9 bases to trimming and J lost 5 bases; unmatched junction nucleotides: 16. This specimen belongs to a study of T cell responses to AZD1222 COVID-19 vaccine. Study at large: Samples with a second dose at about 4 or about 12 weeks were pooled together. Overall study results and limits: Donors, mostly white British, included more females; clonal diversity was possibly underestimated.

The protocol was immunoSEQ multiplex PCR, while the TCRdb copy is restricted to in-frame clones and leaves out a portion. The data contain 130,000 or so clones, 80% to 90% of them seen just once; the ten biggest clones take up around 3.1%. This sequence was found in an adult in good health. Sequenced material: peripheral blood, taken on day 0 of AZD1222 vaccination. V usage is TRBV28 and J usage is TRBJ2-7; TRBD1 aligns across 7 bases. CDR3 coding DNA: TGTGCCAGAAAAGACCGGGACAGAGAAAAGAACGAGCAGTACTTC. Amino acid sequence: CARKDRDREKNEQYF.